Described below is a single TCR beta chain sequence and its context. Its antigen is unidentified. These data are taken from a study of blood T cells in healthy people across ages. The sample, 7.5 to 10 milliliters of peripheral blood, was drawn from each donor. Study outcomes and limitations: Older age coincided with a roughly linear decline in TCR beta diversity per million T cells.

CDR3 length: 17 residues. Together with a sample-barcoded 5' primer, a J-beta primer mix was included in a second PCR lasting about 7 to 12 cycles. Each of the cDNA molecules was tagged by a template-switch adaptor with 12 random nucleotides. Sequencing of every sample gave 2.5 million or more CDR3-containing paired-end reads. Each CDR3 protein is one row after TCRdb ran MiXCR on the 5' RACE reads. Altogether about 1.1 million distinct CDR3 sequences are present, under 40% being singletons, with the ten largest covering around 13%. The chain is built from TRBV21-1 and TRBJ2-1; the tabulated D call, TRBD1, remains unverified against the DNA. TRBV21-1 is a recognized pseudogene. The source material was blood. This receptor was obtained from a man aged 18 to 29 in good health. In nucleotides, the CDR3 is TGTGCCAGCAGCTCACCCCCGGGACATCGGGCCTACAATGAGCAGTTCTTC. Translating it yields CASSSPPGHRAYNEQFF.